In this sample, the clone carrying this T cell receptor (beta chain) turned up once. Its antigen is undetermined. Germline CDR1 SGHRS, CDR2 YFSETQ. Between the trimmed V and J ends, which lost 0 bases and 0 bases, there was a span of 13 bases. The CDR3 loop spans 16 amino acids. The sample belongs to a study of a mutant IDH1 vaccine in newly diagnosed glioma. Clones were read by immunoSEQ multiplex PCR, and TCRdb kept only the in-frame ones, dropping some. The sample carries 50,000 to 65,000 clones, roughly 80% recorded once. As to time point: week 47, end of study. A single vaccine dose contained 300 ug of mutant IDH1 20-mer peptide, and topical imiquimod was used with it.

The origin of this receptor is a woman between 50 and 59 years old with glioma. The chain has TRBV5-1 and TRBJ2-7, with D possibly being TRBD2 (5 bases). The sequences come from PBMCs, collected from a glioma patient whose treatment included an IDH1 peptide vaccine. The CDR3 sequence is CASSLAVGVSSYEQYF. CDR3 DNA: TGCGCCAGCAGCTTGGCCGTCGGGGTAAGCTCCTACGAGCAGTACTTC.